The 26 T cell receptor beta chains below were found in one sample sequenced in a study of blood T cell repertoires in COVID-19. Only in-frame clones appear in the TCRdb table, and some are missing; sequencing was by immunoSEQ multiplex PCR. Of some 20,000 clones listed, more than 85% are singletons. Material for sequencing was peripheral blood. These receptors all stem from a human donor in a cohort sampled during active COVID-19.

V and J are TRBV9 and TRBJ2-7, with 8 bases lining up with TRBD1. The V gene's germline CDR1 is SGDLS and CDR2 YYNGEE. V was pared by 0 bases and J by 3 bases, with 5 bases of the junction left unmatched. There are 15 residues in the CDR3. As DNA, the CDR3 is TGTGCCAGCAGCGTAGCAGGGACAGGAAACTACGAGCAGTACTTC. It codes for CASSVAGTGNYEQYF.

The chain links TRBV10-2 to TRBJ2-7; 10 bases agree with TRBD2. Germline V CDR1 and CDR2: WSHSY, SAAADI. The CDR3 has 14 amino acids. The V and J ends lost 6 bases and 1 base, in that order; junction bases with no gene match: 3. CDR3 residues: CASRKAGGSYEQYF. CDR3 nucleotides: TGCGCCAGCAGAAAAGCGGGAGGGTCCTACGAGCAGTACTTC.

The chain recombines TRBV18 with TRBJ2-5; D may be TRBD2 (6 bases). V lost 2 bases and J 6 bases, leaving 13 bases between the germline ends. Germline assignment: CDR1 KGHSH and CDR2 LQKENI. The CDR3 runs to 14 residues. The CDR3 nucleotides read TGTGCCAGCTCACCAACGGGAGCTGGGAAGACCCAGTACTTC. It specifies CASSPTGAGKTQYF.

The V gene is TRBV9, the J gene TRBJ2-1; the match to TRBD2 covers 8 bases. Per the germline V gene, CDR1 is SGDLS and CDR2 is YYNGEE. J gave up 8 bases and V 4 bases, and 11 bases lay outside the gene matches. The CDR3 extends over 15 amino acids. This CDR3 reads CASSLGLAPGDEQFF. CDR3 DNA: TGTGCCAGCAGCCTCGGACTAGCTCCGGGGGATGAGCAGTTCTTC.

The chain is built from TRBV15 and TRBJ1-2; D remains ambiguous. Trimming removed 1 base from V and 9 bases from J, with 6 bases in between. In germline, CDR1 is LNHNV, CDR2 YYDKDF (reference sequence). CDR3 length: 11 amino acids. CDR3 nucleotide sequence: TGTGCCACCAGCAGAGGGCTGAGCTACACCTTC. Amino acid sequence: CATSRGLSYTF.

The chain combines TRBV4-1 with TRBJ2-1; 16 nucleotides align to TRBD2. Germline V gives CDR1 MGHRA, CDR2 YSYEKL. The CDR3 consists of 18 residues. V lost 1 base, J lost 8 bases, and 8 bases stayed unmatched. In DNA, the CDR3 is TGCGCCAGCAGCCAAGGGATCGGGACTAGCGGGAGGGAGGATGAGCAGTTCTTC. Its protein product is CASSQGIGTSGREDEQFF.

This chain links TRBV25-1 with TRBJ2-5, with TRBD2 matching 11 bases. Germline trimming cut 1 base from V and 5 bases from J; bases unmatched to any gene: 9. Germline assignment: CDR1 MGHDK and CDR2 SYGVNS. This CDR3 has 17 amino acids. The CDR3 region is CASSEWNIAGGPETQYF. For the CDR3, the DNA is TGTGCCAGCAGTGAATGGAATATAGCGGGAGGGCCGGAGACCCAGTACTTC.

CDR3 region: CASSLSRGPDTQYF. As DNA, the CDR3 is TGTGCCAGCAGTTTATCCAGGGGCCCAGATACGCAGTATTTT. V is TRBV27 and J is TRBJ2-3, with D perhaps TRBD1 (6 bases). Germline values: CDR1 MNHEY, CDR2 SMNVEV (reference sequence). V lost 0 bases and J 4 bases, leaving 8 bases between the germline ends. CDR3 length: 14 residues.

The chain carries TRBV12-2 and TRBJ2-7; the tabulated D call, TRBD1, remains unverified against the DNA. TRBV12-2 has pseudogene status. CDR3 size: 13 residues. The CDR3 DNA is TGTGCAAGTCGCTGGGACAGTTCCTACGAGCAGTACTTC. Translation: CASRWDSSYEQYF.

This clone was counted a single time. The V call is TRBV5-6, the J call TRBJ2-1, with TRBD1 matching over 10 bases. The CDR3 totals 17 residues. Germline V lookup: CDR1 SGHDT, CDR2 YYEEEE. After removal of 4 bases from V and 0 bases from J, the junction contained 7 bases not matched to a gene. CDR3 sequence: CASSPRDRGYSYNEQFF. Written as DNA, the CDR3 is TGTGCCAGCAGCCCACGGGACAGGGGCTACTCCTACAATGAGCAGTTCTTC.

The chain is built from TRBV6-6 and TRBJ1-3; D unresolved. This CDR3 is 14 amino acids long. CDR1 is MNHNY and CDR2 is SVGAGI in the germline V gene (reference sequence). Deletions cut 4 bases from V and 1 base from J, with 8 bases between. CDR3 protein: CASSSRESGNTIYF. The CDR3 DNA is TGTGCCAGCAGTTCCCGGGAATCTGGAAACACCATATATTTT.

The chain combines TRBV18 with TRBJ2-5; D is uncertain. This CDR3 region has 14 residues. Per germline, CDR1 KGHSH and CDR2 LQKENI. V lost 0 bases and J lost 1, with 6 bases in between. Written as DNA, the CDR3 is TGTGCCAGCTCACCACCGCGTCCCCAAGAGACCCAGTACTTC. It specifies CASSPPRPQETQYF.

This rearrangement joins TRBV19 to TRBJ1-1; 8 bases line up with TRBD1. The CDR3 contains 15 residues. Per the germline V gene, CDR1 is LNHDA and CDR2 is SQIVND (reference sequence). The V and J ends lost 3 bases and 0 bases, in that order; junction bases with no gene match: 3. In DNA, the CDR3 is TGTGCCAGTAGTATGGGGACAGGCATGAACACTGAAGCTTTCTTT. Translated, it gives CASSMGTGMNTEAFF.

The J gene is TRBJ1-2, the V gene TRBV28, with 7 bases that match TRBD1. The CDR3 covers 13 residues. From germline, CDR1 is MDHEN and CDR2 SYDVKM. The V segment lost 5 bases and the J segment 5 bases; nucleotides outside the gene matches: 5. The CDR3 DNA reads TGTGCCAGCAGTGCCGGGACAGTTTATGGCTACACCTTC. It is translated as CASSAGTVYGYTF.

The gene calls are TRBV25-1 and TRBJ2-7; a possible D gene is TRBD1 (5 bases). V dropped 4 bases and J dropped 0 bases, with 16 bases sitting between them. The germline gives CDR1 MGHDK, CDR2 SYGVNS. The CDR3 covers 16 residues. The CDR3 region has the DNA TGTGCCAGCAGTGCTTACCAGGGTGGTAGCTCCTACGAGCAGTACTTC. Amino acids: CASSAYQGGSSYEQYF.

The V and J genes are TRBV4-1 and TRBJ1-3; D remains unclear. The CDR3 length is 17 residues. Deletions cut 0 bases from V and 3 bases from J, with 15 bases between. CDR1 is MGHRA, CDR2 YSYEKL, per germline. The CDR3 is CASSQDPFSGGGNTIYF. CDR3 DNA: TGCGCCAGCAGCCAAGACCCCTTTTCGGGAGGTGGAAACACCATATATTTT.

The J gene is TRBJ2-2, the V gene TRBV19; TRBD1 agrees at 8 bases. The germline V gene has CDR1 LNHDA and CDR2 SQIVND (reference sequence). The junction had 9 bases not matched to a gene; V was cut back by 2 bases and J by 4 bases. The CDR3 sequence is 17 residues long. The CDR3 DNA is TGTGCCAGTAGTATAATGGGACAGGCCTTGGGCACCGGGGAGCTGTTTTTT. Protein product: CASSIMGQALGTGELFF. Drawing the rest from reference TRBV19 and TRBJ2-2, the complete variable domain is DGGITQSPKYLFRKEGQNVTLSCEQNLNHDAMYWYRQDPGQGLRLIYYSQIVNDFQKGDIAEGYSVSREKKESFPLTVTSAQKNPTAFYLCASSIMGQALGTGELFFGEGSRLTVL.

The chain recombines TRBV11-2 with TRBJ2-5, with TRBD2 identical over 7 bases. This CDR3 contains 15 residues. Looked up from germline, CDR1 is SGHAT and CDR2 is FQNNGV. V shed 3 bases, J shed 0 bases, and the junction held 4 bases outside the gene matches. The CDR3 here is CASSFMAGDQETQYF. The CDR3 DNA sequence: TGTGCCAGCAGCTTTATGGCGGGGGACCAAGAGACCCAGTACTTC.

This chain uses TRBV7-2 with TRBJ2-7, with 9 bases matching TRBD2. The CDR3 has 15 residues. J gave up 4 bases and V 1 base, and 5 bases lay outside the gene matches. Germline V gene sequence: CDR1 SGHTA, CDR2 FQGNSA. The CDR3 loop reads CASSLGVAGAYEQYF. The CDR3 DNA reads as TGTGCCAGCAGCTTAGGTGTAGCGGGGGCTTACGAGCAGTACTTC. Variable domain in full (rest from reference TRBV7-2 and TRBJ2-7): GAGVSQSPSNKVTEKGKDVELRCDPISGHTALYWYRQSLGQGLEFLIYFQGNSAPDKSGLPSDRFSAERTGGSVSTLTIQRTQQEDSAVYLCASSLGVAGAYEQYFGPGTRLTVT.

This chain uses TRBV9 with TRBJ1-2, with D possibly being TRBD1 (6 bases). From germline, CDR1 is SGDLS and CDR2 YYNGEE. V lost 4 bases to trimming and J lost 5 bases, with 21 bases between them. There are 16 residues in the CDR3. The CDR3, as DNA: TGTGCCAGCAGCATGGACAGCGGCGTATCTTTTTATGGCTACACCTTC. It translates to CASSMDSGVSFYGYTF.

The chain is built from TRBV29-1 and TRBJ2-7; TRBD1 matches 9 bases. The CDR3 runs to 16 residues. Germline V gene sequence: CDR1 SQVTM, CDR2 ANQGSEA. V gave up 7 bases and J gave up 1 base; unmatched junction bases: 14. This chain's CDR3 is CSATRGWDRDSYEQYF. The CDR3 coding sequence is TGCAGCGCCACCCGGGGATGGGACAGGGATTCCTACGAGCAGTACTTC.

This sequence joins TRBV7-9 and TRBJ2-1; unclear D gene. The CDR3 contains 12 residues. The germline V gene encodes CDR1 SEHNR and CDR2 FQNEAQ (reference sequence). Trimming took off 6 bases at V and 5 bases at J, with 8 bases between the two ends. The CDR3 protein is CASRQQDNEQFF. The CDR3 DNA reads TGTGCCAGCAGGCAGCAGGACAATGAGCAGTTCTTC.

The chain employs TRBV19 and TRBJ1-1; 8 bases are a match to TRBD1. Germline trimming cut 0 bases from V and 14 bases from J; bases unmatched to any gene: 8. This CDR3 is 13 amino acids long. Germline V gene sequence: CDR1 LNHDA, CDR2 SQIVND (reference sequence). CDR3 nucleotide sequence: TGTGCCAGTAGTATAGAGGGGGGACAGGTGAGCTTCTTT. It is translated as CASSIEGGQVSFF.

The CDR3: CASSTDRGYEQFF. As DNA, the CDR3 is TGTGCCAGTAGCACCGACAGGGGATATGAGCAGTTCTTC. This chain uses TRBV19 with TRBJ2-1, with TRBD1 identical over 8 bases. The V gene's germline CDR1 is LNHDA and CDR2 SQIVND (reference sequence). This CDR3 has 13 amino acids. V trimming: 6 bases; J trimming: 8 bases; junction bases outside the gene matches: 6. The full variable domain, with the rest looked up from reference TRBV19 and TRBJ2-1, is DGGITQSPKYLFRKEGQNVTLSCEQNLNHDAMYWYRQDPGQGLRLIYYSQIVNDFQKGDIAEGYSVSREKKESFPLTVTSAQKNPTAFYLCASSTDRGYEQFFGPGTRLTVL.

This clone was counted once. The chain combines TRBV5-6 with TRBJ1-2; no definite D call. Germline lookup yields CDR1 SGHDT and CDR2 YYEEEE. V lost 3 bases to trimming and J lost 2 bases, with 17 bases between them. The CDR3 totals 16 residues. CDR3 bases: TGTGCCAGCAGCTCGGGTTTTGGCATGGTGAACTATGGCTACACCTTC. Its protein product is CASSSGFGMVNYGYTF.

This clone has just one count. The genes are TRBV14 and TRBJ1-6, with D hard to call. In germline, CDR1 is SGHDN, CDR2 FVKESK. This CDR3 comprises 14 residues. Trimming took off 1 base at V and 11 bases at J, with 12 bases between the two ends. The CDR3 loop reads CASSQGGEVAPLHF. CDR3 sequence (DNA): TGTGCCAGCAGCCAAGGGGGAGAAGTAGCACCCCTCCACTTT.